Presented here are 20 T cell receptor beta chains from one specimen sequenced in a study of Tregs in tolerant kidney transplant recipients. The data were produced by immunoSEQ multiplex PCR, yet TCRdb's version contains in-frame clones alone and is incomplete. The sample includes about 110,000 clones, 85% to 90% of them seen just once. This specimen was CD4+ T cells from blood, taken before the transplant. The source is a human donor who received a combined kidney and bone marrow transplant.

In its sample, this clone was seen once. The gene calls are TRBV18 and TRBJ2-3; 7 bases agree with TRBD2. Per the germline V gene, CDR1 is KGHSH and CDR2 is LQKENI. Trimming removed 3 bases from V and 6 bases from J; junction bases left unmatched: 9. The CDR3 runs to 15 residues. CDR3 residues: CASSPGLGVADTQYF. CDR3 in DNA: TGTGCCAGCTCACCCGGACTAGGGGTTGCTGATACGCAGTATTTT.

The chain joins TRBV7-2 to TRBJ1-2; 8 bases fit TRBD1. The CDR3 runs 17 residues. Germline assignment: CDR1 SGHTA and CDR2 FQGNSA. V lost 1 base to trimming and J lost 4 bases; unmatched junction nucleotides: 11. CDR3 region: CASSLVGGQAHTYGYTF. The DNA for the CDR3 is TGTGCCAGCAGCTTAGTAGGGGGACAGGCCCACACCTATGGCTACACCTTC.

The rearrangement uses TRBV5-5 and TRBJ2-5; 16 bases are shared with TRBD2. The CDR3 runs 17 residues. CDR1 and CDR2 (germline): SGHKS, YYEKEE (reference sequence). The junction had 5 bases not matched to a gene; V was cut back by 4 bases and J by 2 bases. CDR3 sequence (DNA): TGTGCCAGCAGCCCTCCGGGACTAGCGGGGGGGCAAGAGACCCAGTACTTC. Translating gives CASSPPGLAGGQETQYF.

The rearrangement uses TRBV27 and TRBJ2-7; TRBD1 is a possible D gene (6 bases). Trimming took 4 bases from V and 3 from J, leaving 22 bases between them. CDR3 length: 17 amino acids. CDR1 is MNHEY, CDR2 SMNVEV, per germline (reference sequence). The CDR3 spells CASSSYTGFRSGYEQYF. CDR3 DNA sequence: TGTGCCAGCAGTTCTTATACAGGGTTCCGATCCGGCTACGAGCAGTACTTC.

The chain links TRBV11-2 to TRBJ2-2; 9 nucleotides align to TRBD1. The CDR3 has 15 residues. CDR1 and CDR2 from the germline V gene are SGHAT and FQNNGV. The V and J ends lost 5 bases and 6 bases, in that order; junction bases with no gene match: 7. CDR3 in amino acids: CASSATRTGAGELFF. The CDR3 DNA is TGTGCCAGCAGCGCAACCCGGACAGGGGCCGGGGAGCTGTTTTTT.

The chain combines TRBV29-1 with TRBJ1-2, with D possibly matching TRBD1 (5 bases). The germline V gene encodes CDR1 SQVTM and CDR2 ANQGSEA. V lost 4 bases, J lost 7 bases, and 13 bases lay in between. The CDR3 has 12 residues. CDR3 sequence: CSVGGGVSGYTF. CDR3 bases: TGCAGCGTTGGTGGGGGGGTTTCTGGCTACACCTTC.

This chain connects TRBV5-3 to TRBJ2-6; 9 positions agree with TRBD1. TRBV5-3 is an open reading frame whose function is uncertain. V was pared by 4 bases and J by 2 bases, with 10 bases of the junction left unmatched. The CDR3 covers 18 residues. CDR3 residues: CARSHRDRAFAGANVLTF. CDR3 DNA: TGTGCCAGAAGCCACCGGGACAGGGCTTTTGCTGGGGCCAACGTCCTGACTTTC.

This chain connects TRBV6-5 to TRBJ1-2, with a tentative D call TRBD1 (5 bases). Trimming shortened V by 2 bases and J by 7 bases, and 17 bases separated the two germline ends. The CDR3 covers 15 residues. The germline CDR1 and CDR2 sequences are MNHEY and SVGAGI. CDR3 coding DNA: TGTGCCAGCAGTTACGGAGGGGCTGGGGATTCTGGCTACACCTTC. It specifies CASSYGGAGDSGYTF.

The rearrangement uses TRBV5-1 and TRBJ2-3; TRBD2 matches 8 bases. CDR1 and CDR2 from the germline V gene are SGHRS and YFSETQ. Unmatched junction bases numbered 6, after V lost 4 bases and J lost 2 bases. This CDR3 spans 15 amino acids. The chain's CDR3 is CASSLGGAPTDTQYF. DNA of the CDR3: TGCGCCAGCAGCCTCGGGGGGGCCCCCACAGATACGCAGTATTTT.

V is TRBV18 and J is TRBJ2-7, with D tentatively TRBD2 (6 bases). V lost 2 bases to trimming and J lost 3 bases, with 17 bases between them. Germline assignment: CDR1 KGHSH and CDR2 LQKENI. CDR3 length: 16 residues. The DNA for the CDR3 is TGTGCCAGCTCACCAGGTCGCGGAGGGTTGGGCTACGAGCAGTACTTC. Protein sequence: CASSPGRGGLGYEQYF.

The chain joins TRBV9 to TRBJ2-7; D unresolved. Germline lookup yields CDR1 SGDLS and CDR2 YYNGEE. Between the trimmed V and J ends, which lost 4 bases and 5 bases, there was a span of 16 bases. This CDR3 contains 14 residues. Here the CDR3 DNA reads TGTGCCAGCAGCCCCCCCCCTCCACTCCACGAGCAGTACTTC. It yields the protein CASSPPPPLHEQYF. Complete variable domain (other parts from reference TRBV9 and TRBJ2-7): DSGVTQTPKHLITATGQRVTLRCSPRSGDLSVYWYQQSLDQGLQFLIQYYNGEERAKGNILERFSAQQFPDLHSELNLSSLELGDSALYFCASSPPPPLHEQYFGPGTRLTVT.

This CDR3 reads CAISGLGGANTQYF. The CDR3 DNA is TGTGCCATCAGTGGGCTGGGGGGGGCAAATACGCAGTATTTT. The V and J genes are TRBV10-3 and TRBJ2-3, with D possibly TRBD2 on 7 matching bases. Germline CDR1 and CDR2: ENHRY and SYGVKD. The CDR3 loop spans 14 amino acids. The ends were cut back, 4 bases at V and 7 bases at J, with 15 bases in the middle.

The rearrangement uses TRBV5-6 and TRBJ2-7, with D perhaps TRBD2 (5 bases). CDR3 length: 14 residues. CDR1 is SGHDT, CDR2 YYEEEE, per germline. The V end lost 0 bases, the J end lost 4 bases, and 11 bases lay between the germline ends. The CDR3 nucleotides read TGTGCCAGCAGCTTGGGTGGGAGTCCGTACGAGCAGTACTTC. Translation gives CASSLGGSPYEQYF. Combining the CDR3 with reference TRBV5-6 and TRBJ2-7 gives the whole variable domain DAGVTQSPTHLIKTRGQQVTLRCSPKSGHDTVSWYQQALGQGPQFIFQYYEEEERQRGNFPDRFSGHQFPNYSSELNVNALLLGDSALYLCASSLGGSPYEQYFGPGTRLTVT.

This clone was recorded only once. The CDR3 reads CASSPKSGGYNEQFF. In DNA, the CDR3 is TGTGCCAGCAGCCCTAAATCGGGAGGGTACAATGAGCAGTTCTTC. V and J are TRBV7-9 and TRBJ2-1, with 8 bases aligning to TRBD2. V lost 5 bases to trimming and J lost 4 bases; unmatched junction nucleotides: 7. Germline CDR1 SEHNR, CDR2 FQNEAQ (reference sequence). The CDR3 sequence is 15 residues long.

The chain uses TRBV21-1 and TRBJ1-5; TRBD1 is the table's D call, not checked against the DNA. TRBV21-1 represents a pseudogene. CDR3 length: 22 amino acids. The CDR3 DNA reads as TGTGCCAGCAGCACATCCTTGGCAGGACAAAGGGGGTATAAGGATAGCAATCAGCCCCAGCATTTT. Protein product: CASSTSLAGQRGYKDSNQPQHF.

The chain recombines TRBV7-9 with TRBJ1-5; D possibly corresponds to TRBD1 (5 bases). The germline V gene encodes CDR1 SEHNR and CDR2 FQNEAQ (reference sequence). The CDR3 runs 13 residues. Trimming cost V 3 bases and J 3 bases, with 6 bases left between them. The CDR3 nucleotides are TGTGCCAGCAGCTTGACAGTCAATCAGCCCCAGCATTTT. This translates into CASSLTVNQPQHF.

This rearrangement joins TRBV29-1 to TRBJ2-3; D might be TRBD1 (6 bases). Germline V gene lookup returns CDR1 SQVTM and CDR2 ANQGSEA. Deletions cut 4 bases from V and 0 bases from J, with 8 bases between. The CDR3 extends over 13 amino acids. DNA of the CDR3: TGCAGCGTTGGCAGGGGAAGCACAGATACGCAGTATTTT. Translation gives CSVGRGSTDTQYF.

V is TRBV28 and J is TRBJ2-7, with 8 bases matching TRBD2. J was trimmed by 4 bases and V by 6 bases; bases with no gene match: 11. Germline V gene data show CDR1 as MDHEN and CDR2 as SYDVKM. CDR3 size: 15 residues. CDR3 in DNA: TGTGCCAGCAGCCTAAAGCGGGAGTCAGGGTACGAGCAGTACTTC. Protein sequence: CASSLKRESGYEQYF. The full variable domain, completed using reference TRBV28 and TRBJ2-7, is DVKVTQSSRYLVKRTGEKVFLECVQDMDHENMFWYRQDPGLGLRLIYFSYDVKMKEKGDIPEGYSVSREKKERFSLILESASTNQTSMYLCASSLKRESGYEQYFGPGTRLTVT.

The gene calls are TRBV11-2 and TRBJ2-1; a weak D match, TRBD2 (5 bases). The CDR3 runs 16 residues. Trimming left V 5 bases short and J 2 bases short, with 16 bases between. Germline-derived CDR1 and CDR2 are SGHAT and FQNNGV. The CDR3 here is CASSLRASGTYNEQFF. CDR3 DNA: TGTGCCAGCAGCCTAAGGGCCAGCGGAACCTACAATGAGCAGTTCTTC.

A single count supports this clone. CDR3 in DNA: TGTGCCAGCAGCCAAGACGCGTTTTGGGAGACCCCTGAAGCTTTCTTT. Translating gives CASSQDAFWETPEAFF. The rearrangement joins TRBV14 to TRBJ1-1, with no clear D. Trimming shortened V by 0 bases and J by 6 bases, and 17 bases separated the two germline ends. CDR3 length equals 16 residues. Germline CDR1 is SGHDN and CDR2 is FVKESK.